Each of the 7 T cell receptor beta chains below was sequenced from the same sample in a study of T cells in localized non-small cell lung cancer. Measured with immunoSEQ multiplex PCR; TCRdb has only the in-frame clones, and not every one. Among 72,000 or so clones, roughly four fifths were seen once, and the ten largest hold roughly 13%. The specimen was peripheral blood, collected before any cancer treatment. Receptors originate from a female donor older than 55 with stage I lung adenocarcinoma.

This clone showed up just once. The chain carries TRBV10-3 and TRBJ2-1; 11 nucleotides line up with TRBD2. V shed 9 bases and J 9 bases; nucleotides not matched to a gene: 7. The germline V gene has CDR1 ENHRY and CDR2 SYGVKD. The CDR3 totals 13 residues. The CDR3 DNA reads TGTGCCATTACACTTAGCGGGGGGGGTGAGCAGTTCTTC. Translation: CAITLSGGGEQFF.

The J gene is TRBJ2-7, the V gene TRBV4-1, with 8 nucleotides matching TRBD1. Germline V gene sequence: CDR1 MGHRA, CDR2 YSYEKL. The V and J ends lost 1 base and 1 base, in that order; junction bases with no gene match: 0. The CDR3 is 14 amino acids. Here the CDR3 DNA reads TGCGCCAGCAGCCAAGGACAGGGGTCCTACGAGCAGTACTTC. The encoded protein is CASSQGQGSYEQYF.

V is TRBV10-3 and J is TRBJ2-2; TRBD2 matches 14 bases. V trimming: 7 bases; J trimming: 2 bases; junction bases outside the gene matches: 6. This CDR3 has 17 residues. CDR1 is ENHRY and CDR2 is SYGVKD in the germline V gene. The CDR3: CAIKETSGRANTGELFF. The CDR3 bases are TGTGCCATCAAGGAGACTAGCGGGAGGGCAAACACCGGGGAGCTGTTTTTT.

The V and J genes are TRBV2 and TRBJ1-1; the D is unclear. Germline-derived CDR1 and CDR2 are SNHLY and FYNNEI. The CDR3 consists of 11 residues. Trimming stripped 2 bases from V and 11 bases from J, with 9 bases between. The chain's CDR3 is CASSERTEAFF. CDR3 in DNA: TGTGCCAGCAGTGAAAGGACGGAGGCTTTCTTT.

The J gene is TRBJ2-3, the V gene TRBV19, with D possibly TRBD2 on 5 matching bases. Germline values: CDR1 LNHDA, CDR2 SQIVND (reference sequence). The CDR3 sequence is 12 residues long. V was shortened by 10 bases and J by 7 bases, with 15 bases between the two germline ends. The CDR3 here is CATAPSGHTQYF. DNA of the CDR3: TGTGCCACCGCTCCGAGCGGCCATACGCAGTATTTT.

This clone was counted a single time. The rearrangement uses TRBV5-1 and TRBJ2-2; D ambiguous. The CDR3 is 13 amino acids. Trimming left V 1 base short and J 3 bases short, with 4 bases between. Germline lookup yields CDR1 SGHRS and CDR2 YFSETQ. CDR3 bases: TGCGCCAGCAGCTTGACGGACACCGGGGAGCTGTTTTTT. Its translation: CASSLTDTGELFF.

The gene calls are TRBV27 and TRBJ2-7; 9 bases align to TRBD1. V trimming: 3 bases; J trimming: 5 bases; junction bases outside the gene matches: 8. Germline CDR1 and CDR2: MNHEY and SMNVEV (reference sequence). This CDR3 is built from 15 residues. CDR3: CASSFNPGQGNEQYF. CDR3 DNA sequence: TGTGCCAGCAGTTTCAACCCGGGACAGGGCAACGAGCAGTACTTC.